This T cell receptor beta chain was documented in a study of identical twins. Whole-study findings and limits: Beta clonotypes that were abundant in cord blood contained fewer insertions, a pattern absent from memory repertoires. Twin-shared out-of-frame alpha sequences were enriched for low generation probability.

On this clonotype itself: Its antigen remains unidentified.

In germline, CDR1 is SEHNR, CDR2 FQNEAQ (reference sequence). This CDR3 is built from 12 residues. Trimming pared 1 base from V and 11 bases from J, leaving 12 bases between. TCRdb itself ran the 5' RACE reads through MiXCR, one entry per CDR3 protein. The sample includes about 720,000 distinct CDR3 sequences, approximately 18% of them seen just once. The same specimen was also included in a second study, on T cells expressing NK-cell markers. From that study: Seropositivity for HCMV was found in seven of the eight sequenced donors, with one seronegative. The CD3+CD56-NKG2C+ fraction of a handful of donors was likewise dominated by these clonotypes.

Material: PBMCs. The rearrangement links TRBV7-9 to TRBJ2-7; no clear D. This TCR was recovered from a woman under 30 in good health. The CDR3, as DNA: TGTGCCAGCAGCTTAGTGGCTGGGCCCGAGTACTTC. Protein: CASSLVAGPEYF.